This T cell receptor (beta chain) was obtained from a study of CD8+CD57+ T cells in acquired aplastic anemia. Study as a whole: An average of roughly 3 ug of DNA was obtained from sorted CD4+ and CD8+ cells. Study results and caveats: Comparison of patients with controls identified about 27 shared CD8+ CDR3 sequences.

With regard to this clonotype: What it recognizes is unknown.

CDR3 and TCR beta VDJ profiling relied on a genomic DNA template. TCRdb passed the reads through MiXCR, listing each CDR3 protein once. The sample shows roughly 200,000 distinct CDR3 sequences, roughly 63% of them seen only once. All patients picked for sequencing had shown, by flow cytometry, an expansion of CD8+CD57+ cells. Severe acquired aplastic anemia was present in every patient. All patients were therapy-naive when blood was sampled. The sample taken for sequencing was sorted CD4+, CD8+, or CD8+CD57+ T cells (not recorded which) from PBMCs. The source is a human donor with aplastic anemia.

This chain's CDR3 is CATSDLTATNEKLFF. The CDR3 DNA follows: TGTGCCACCAGTGACCTGACTGCAACTAATGAAAAACTGTTTTTT. This chain connects TRBV24-1 to TRBJ1-4; D remains unclear. This CDR3 is built from 15 residues. Trimming shortened V by 4 bases and J by 0 bases, and 8 bases separated the two germline ends. Germline loops: CDR1 KGHDR, CDR2 SFDVKD.